These T cell receptor beta chains were read from a single sample in a study of T cells in Graves' hyperthyroidism and ophthalmopathy. TCRdb reprocessed the multiplex PCR reads with MiXCR, giving one entry per CDR3 protein. Of 500,000 to 600,000 distinct CDR3 sequences in the sample, 40% to 55% were seen once. The sample comprised peripheral blood or thyroid tissue (not recorded which). The receptors shown here come from an adult woman with Graves' disease, either hyperthyroidism or ophthalmopathy (not recorded which). The CDR3 runs from the conserved cysteine through the conserved F or W. D genes are given only for firm matches. The size of a clone is reported for some rows only, either as once, few or many, or as a class for expanded clones.

v_gene	d_gene	abundance	j_gene	CDR3nt	CDR3aa
TRBV5-8	.	many	TRBJ1-1	TGTGCCAGCACCACCCGGGCGGGCGTCACTGAAGCTTTCTTT	CASTTRAGVTEAFF
TRBV10-2	.	many	TRBJ1-5	TGCGCCAGCAGTGATGACGACCAGCCCCAGCATTTT	CASSDDDQPQHF
TRBV7-9	.	.	TRBJ2-7	TGTGCCAGCAGCTTGGTAAAGGGCGCGGATTCCTACGAGCAGTACTTC	CASSLVKGADSYEQYF
TRBV5-1	.	many	TRBJ2-7	TGCGCCAGCAGCCCGCCGGGCAATGGGGGCCGAATGGAGCAGTACTTC	CASSPPGNGGRMEQYF
TRBV20-1	TRBD2	.	TRBJ2-2	TGCAGTGCTAGAGGGACTAGCGGGGAGCAGTTTTTT	CSARGTSGEQFF
TRBV15	TRBD1	many	TRBJ1-4	TGTGCCACCAGGGGGACAGGGGAGAGTGAAAAACTGTTTTTT	CATRGTGESEKLFF
TRBV24-1	TRBD1	once	TRBJ1-2	TGTGCCACCAGTGATTCCGGACAGGGCTATGGCTACACCTTC	CATSDSGQGYGYTF
TRBV10-3	TRBD1	few	TRBJ1-2	TGTGCCATCAGTGAGTCGACAGGGGGAACGAATGGCTACACCTTC	CAISESTGGTNGYTF
TRBV12-3/TRBV12-4	.	.	TRBJ2-7	TGTGCCAGCACCAACAGGGCCCACGAGCAGTACTTC	CASTNRAHEQYF
TRBV7-4	TRBD2	.	TRBJ2-5	TGTGCCAGCAGCTCCGACGTGAGCGGGCGACCCCTAGCGGGAGAAGAGACCCAGTACTTC	CASSSDVSGRPLAGEETQYF
TRBV28	.	few	TRBJ1-1	TGTGCCAGCAGTTTATTCTCGACAGTTAACACTGAAGCTTTCTTT	CASSLFSTVNTEAFF
TRBV7-2	TRBD1	.	TRBJ1-3	TGTGCCAGCAGCCTAGGGACAGCCATCTCTGGAAACACCATATATTTT	CASSLGTAISGNTIYF
TRBV7-6	.	many	TRBJ2-6	TGTGCCAGCAGCTTAGTAGGGCCTGGGGCCAACGTCCTGACTTTC	CASSLVGPGANVLTF
TRBV3-1	TRBD1	.	TRBJ2-7	TGTGCCAGCAGCCAAGAGGGACAGGGGTCCTACGAGCAGTACTTC	CASSQEGQGSYEQYF
TRBV20-1	.	few	TRBJ1-4	TGCAGTGCTGAGGGATCTCCCAATGAAAAACTGTTTTTT	CSAEGSPNEKLFF
TRBV28	.	few	TRBJ2-2	TGTGCCAGCAGTTTAGGGGACTTAGACACCGGGGAGCTGTTTTTT	CASSLGDLDTGELFF
TRBV6-5	TRBD2	few	TRBJ2-2	TGTGCCAGCAGTGTTATTGGGACTAGTGTCGGGGAGCTGTTTTTT	CASSVIGTSVGELFF
TRBV2	.	.	TRBJ2-2	TGTGCCAGCAGAGGACGGCCTAACGCCGGGGAGCTGTTTTTT	CASRGRPNAGELFF
TRBV28	.	few	TRBJ2-2	TGTGCCAGCAGTAGGGGGAGGGCCTCGATCCGGGAGCTGTTTTTT	CASSRGRASIRELFF
TRBV12-3/TRBV12-4	.	.	TRBJ2-5	TGTGCCAGCAGTCAAACAGGGTGGGAGACCCAGTACTTC	CASSQTGWETQYF
TRBV20-1	TRBD1	.	TRBJ2-2	TGCAGTGCTACGGACAGGGAGATGAACACCGGGGAGCTGTTTTTT	CSATDREMNTGELFF
TRBV7-8	.	.	TRBJ2-5	TGTGCCAGCAGCTTCTCCCCCCCTGGGGGGGGCACAGATACGCAGTACTTC	CASSFSPPGGGTDTQYF
TRBV2	TRBD1	.	TRBJ1-2	TGTGCCAGCAGCCTTTCCGGGACAGAAAACTATGGCTACACCTTC	CASSLSGTENYGYTF
TRBV12-3/TRBV12-4	.	many	TRBJ2-5	TGTGCCAGCAGTTTTCAAGCGAGGGAGACCCAGTACTTC	CASSFQARETQYF
TRBV14	.	many	TRBJ2-6	TGTGCCAGCAGCCAAGATCGCCCCCGGAGCGGTGTTATTTCAGAGCACTCTGGGGCCAACGTCCTGACTTTC	CASSQDRPRSGVISEHSGANVLTF
TRBV11-2	.	many	TRBJ2-7	TGTGCCAGCAGCTTTGGAGATTCAGCCTACGAGCAGTACTTC	CASSFGDSAYEQYF
TRBV20-1	.	many	TRBJ2-5	TGCAGTGCATCCGGGACTCCCCAAGAGACCCAGTACTTC	CSASGTPQETQYF
TRBV7-3	TRBD1	many	TRBJ1-2	TGTGCCAGCAGCCTCCTCAGACAGGGCCAATATGGCTACACCTTC	CASSLLRQGQYGYTF
TRBV10-3	.	.	TRBJ1-6	TGTGCCATCGGGGGTGGACCCCTCCACTTT	CAIGGGPLHF
TRBV10-3	.	few	TRBJ1-5	TGTGCCATCAGTGAGTCGTTTATTAGGGGCGACGACCACCAGCCCCAGCATTTT	CAISESFIRGDDHQPQHF
TRBV7-6	TRBD1	.	TRBJ1-3	TGCGCCAGCAGCCGTTTAGGGACAGACTATGGAAACACCATATATTTT	CASSRLGTDYGNTIYF
TRBV20-1	.	many	TRBJ2-7	TGCAGTGCCACTTCGAGACGGGACGCCATCTCCTACGAGCAGTACTTC	CSATSRRDAISYEQYF
TRBV5-1	.	.	TRBJ2-5	TGCGCCAGCAGCCAAGGTGGCAGGGGCCAGGGGACCCAGTACTTC	CASSQGGRGQGTQYF
TRBV12-3/TRBV12-4	TRBD2	.	TRBJ2-5	TGCGCCAGCAGCCAAGATCTACTAGCGGCCCCGTGGTACTTC	CASSQDLLAAPWYF
TRBV20-1	.	.	TRBJ1-1	TGCAGTGCTAGAGATAGGGCAGGGTATGGAACTGAAGCTTTCTTT	CSARDRAGYGTEAFF
TRBV29-1	.	.	TRBJ2-7	TGCAGCGTCCGATTGACTTTCCTAGGCGAGCAGTACTTC	CSVRLTFLGEQYF
TRBV7-9	.	many	TRBJ1-2	TGTGCCAGCAGCCACCTCGCCGGGACACGATTCTATGGCTACACCTTC	CASSHLAGTRFYGYTF
TRBV7-9	TRBD2	.	TRBJ2-5	TGTGCCAGCAGCGGCTACACGGGACTAGGAGCGACCCAGTACTTC	CASSGYTGLGATQYF
TRBV4-2	.	many	TRBJ1-2	TGTGCCAGCAGCCAAGGAGGACAGAACAACTATGGCTACACCTTC	CASSQGGQNNYGYTF
TRBV4-1	.	.	TRBJ2-1	TGTGCCAGCAGCCAAGAAGGGACGAGCTTGGATGAGCAGTTCTTC	CASSQEGTSLDEQFF
TRBV4-1	.	many	TRBJ1-6	TGCGCCAGCAGCCAAGATTGGGGAGGACCCCTCCACTTT	CASSQDWGGPLHF
TRBV27	.	.	TRBJ1-5	TGTGCCAGCAGTTTAGGCTCTTGGGCGGGTCAGCCCCAGCATTTT	CASSLGSWAGQPQHF
TRBV5-1	.	many	TRBJ2-7	TGCGCCAGCAGCCCGAGGTGGCCGAGCTCCTACGAGCAGTACTTC	CASSPRWPSSYEQYF
TRBV10-3	.	few	TRBJ2-5	TGTGCCATCAGTGATTTGCTTGAGGGGATGATGGAGACCCAGTACTTC	CAISDLLEGMMETQYF
TRBV2	.	many	TRBJ2-7	TGTGCCAGCAATGACCCCACGGACATTCAGGACTACGAGCAGTACTTC	CASNDPTDIQDYEQYF
TRBV14	.	many	TRBJ1-1	TGTGCCAGCAGCCCCCTCAAGGTGATGAACACTGAAGCTTTCTTT	CASSPLKVMNTEAFF